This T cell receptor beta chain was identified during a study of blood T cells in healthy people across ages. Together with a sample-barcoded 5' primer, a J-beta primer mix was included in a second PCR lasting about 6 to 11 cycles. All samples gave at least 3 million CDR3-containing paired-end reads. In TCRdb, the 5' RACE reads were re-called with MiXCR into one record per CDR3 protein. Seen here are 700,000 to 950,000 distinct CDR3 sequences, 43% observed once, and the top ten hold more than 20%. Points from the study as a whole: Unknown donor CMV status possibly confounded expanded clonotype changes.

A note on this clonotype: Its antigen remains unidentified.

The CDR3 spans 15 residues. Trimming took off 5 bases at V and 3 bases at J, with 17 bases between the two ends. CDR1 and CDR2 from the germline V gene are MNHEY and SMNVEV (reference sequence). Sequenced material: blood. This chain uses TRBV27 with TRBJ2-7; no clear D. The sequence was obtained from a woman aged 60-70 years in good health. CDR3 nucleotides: TGTGCCAGCAGTCCACGAATGACACGGATCTACGAGCAGTACTTC. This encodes CASSPRMTRIYEQYF.